One and the same sample provided the 18 T cell receptor beta chains below, sequenced in a study of cytomegalovirus exposure and HLA in healthy donors. Primers included in the PCR were 60 Vbeta and 13 Jbeta primers. The table came from immunoSEQ multiplex PCR; TCRdb's copy has only in-frame clones and leaves some out. The profile shows about 240,000 clones, 82% of them singletons. The sample consisted of PBMCs. These receptor sequences come from a woman aged 35 to 49 in good health and CMV-seropositive.

V and J are TRBV9 and TRBJ1-1; a weak D match, TRBD1 (6 bases). Germline loops: CDR1 SGDLS, CDR2 YYNGEE. V lost 0 bases and J lost 6, with 18 bases in between. The CDR3 loop spans 16 amino acids. CDR3 amino acids: CASSVGHQQGVAEAFF. CDR3 in DNA: TGTGCCAGCAGCGTAGGACACCAACAGGGTGTCGCTGAAGCTTTCTTT. The full variable domain, rest sourced from reference TRBV9 and TRBJ1-1, is DSGVTQTPKHLITATGQRVTLRCSPRSGDLSVYWYQQSLDQGLQFLIQYYNGEERAKGNILERFSAQQFPDLHSELNLSSLELGDSALYFCASSVGHQQGVAEAFFGQGTRLTVV.

The CDR3 DNA is TGTGCCAGCAGCCAGGGGTGGAGAAATGAAAAACTGTTTTTT. It is translated as CASSQGWRNEKLFF. V usage is TRBV6-1 and J usage is TRBJ1-4; possibly TRBD1 for D (6 bases). Trimming took off 6 bases at V and 5 bases at J, with 13 bases between the two ends. CDR1 MNHNS and CDR2 SASEGT come from the germline V gene. The CDR3 sequence is 14 residues long.

This clone is a singleton in its sample. The chain recombines TRBV5-5 with TRBJ1-2; 9 bases align to TRBD1. The J segment lost 1 base and the V segment lost 1 base, leaving 2 bases of the junction unmatched. Looked up from germline, CDR1 is SGHKS and CDR2 is YYEKEE (reference sequence). The CDR3 extends over 15 amino acids. The CDR3 nucleotides are TGTGCCAGCAGCTTGACAGGGGGCAATAACTATGGCTACACCTTC. Translation: CASSLTGGNNYGYTF.

The gene calls are TRBV5-4 and TRBJ1-1; 7 bases fit TRBD1. Germline-derived CDR1 and CDR2 are SGHNT and YYREEE (reference sequence). The J segment lost 3 bases and the V segment lost 0 bases, leaving 8 bases of the junction unmatched. The CDR3 has 16 amino acids. CDR3 in DNA: TGTGCCAGCAGCTTGGAGCCGACAGGGTGGGACACTGAAGCTTTCTTT. Translated, it gives CASSLEPTGWDTEAFF. The full variable domain, completed using reference TRBV5-4 and TRBJ1-1, is ETGVTQSPTHLIKTRGQQVTLRCSSQSGHNTVSWYQQALGQGPQFIFQYYREEENGRGNFPPRFSGLQFPNYSSELNVNALELDDSALYLCASSLEPTGWDTEAFFGQGTRLTVV.

This clone was seen only a few times. V usage is TRBV5-1 and J usage is TRBJ1-3; possibly TRBD1 for D (5 bases). The CDR3 is made up of 13 amino acids. With 4 bases removed from V and 9 bases from J, the gap between germline ends came to 14 bases. Germline-derived CDR1 and CDR2 are SGHRS and YFSETQ. DNA of the CDR3: TGCGCCAGCAGCCTGGGGCAAGGAGGCACCATATATTTT. Translation gives CASSLGQGGTIYF.

The genes are TRBV6-5 and TRBJ2-3, with a possible D match to TRBD2 (6 bases). There are 13 residues in the CDR3. Trimming shortened V by 5 bases and J by 5 bases, and 11 bases separated the two germline ends. From germline, CDR1 is MNHEY and CDR2 SVGAGI. Written as DNA, the CDR3 is TGTGCCAGCAGTGACGCAGCGGGAGATACGCAGTATTTT. Translated: CASSDAAGDTQYF.

The genes are TRBV7-6 and TRBJ2-7; D is unclear. V lost 1 base and J lost 5, with 12 bases in between. The germline gives CDR1 SGHVS, CDR2 FNYEAQ. The CDR3 runs 14 residues. The CDR3 nucleotides are TGTGCCAGCAGCTTAGTGGGCAGTTTGAACGAGCAGTACTTC. Translated: CASSLVGSLNEQYF.

The genes are TRBV9 and TRBJ2-7; the match to TRBD1 covers 11 bases. Germline V CDR1 and CDR2: SGDLS, YYNGEE. This CDR3 is 17 amino acids long. Losses at the gene ends were 4 bases for V and 2 bases for J; bases not matched to a gene: 11. For the CDR3, the DNA is TGTGCCAGCAGCCCCCGGACAGGGGGCTCCTCTCCCTACGAGCAGTACTTC. This encodes CASSPRTGGSSPYEQYF.

The V call is TRBV6-5, the J call TRBJ2-7; 12 bases are shared with TRBD1. CDR3 length: 15 residues. Germline CDR1 and CDR2: MNHEY and SVGAGI. With 6 bases clipped from V and 2 bases from J, the junction kept 5 bases outside the gene matches. The CDR3 DNA reads as TGTGCCAGCAGCCGGGACAGGGGGCTCGCCTACGAGCAGTACTTC. Translation: CASSRDRGLAYEQYF.

This clone has more than one count but fewer than ten. The chain uses TRBV10-3 and TRBJ1-1, with TRBD1 matching 7 bases. This CDR3 is 14 amino acids long. Looked up from germline, CDR1 is ENHRY and CDR2 is SYGVKD. J was trimmed by 0 bases and V by 7 bases; bases with no gene match: 5. Written as DNA, the CDR3 is TGTGCCATCACACCGACAGGGATGAACACTGAAGCTTTCTTT. Translated, it gives CAITPTGMNTEAFF.

The genes are TRBV7-2 and TRBJ2-5, with D maybe TRBD2 (5 bases). The V and J ends lost 2 bases and 11 bases respectively, with 15 bases between them. This CDR3 has 13 residues. In germline, CDR1 is SGHTA, CDR2 FQGNSA. CDR3 DNA: TGTGCCAGCAGCTTATCACTTCGGGGAGAGCAGTACTTC. Translation: CASSLSLRGEQYF.

The rearrangement uses TRBV4-3 and TRBJ1-1, with 9 positions matching TRBD1. The CDR3 has 15 amino acids. The V gene's germline CDR1 is LGHNA and CDR2 YSLEER. V gave up 1 base and J gave up 3 bases; unmatched junction bases: 3. CDR3 DNA sequence: TGCGCCAGCAGCCAAGTCTGGACAGGGGACACTGAAGCTTTCTTT. This translates into CASSQVWTGDTEAFF.

The CDR3: CASSAIKTGTGSYEQYF. CDR3 DNA: TGTGCCAGCAGCGCGATAAAAACCGGGACAGGCTCCTACGAGCAGTACTTC. This sequence joins TRBV11-2 and TRBJ2-7, with 8 positions matching TRBD1. J gave up 0 bases and V 5 bases, and 12 bases lay outside the gene matches. Germline V lookup: CDR1 SGHAT, CDR2 FQNNGV. The CDR3 is 17 residues long.

The CDR3 region is CASSSTSVFSSEQYF. The CDR3 DNA reads TGTGCCAGCAGCTCCACTAGCGTCTTCTCGAGCGAGCAGTACTTC. The chain has TRBV5-4 and TRBJ2-7, with 7 bases lining up with TRBD2. Germline CDR1 and CDR2: SGHNT and YYREEE (reference sequence). Trimming took 3 bases from V and 6 from J; bases not matched to a gene: 12. There are 15 residues in the CDR3.

The V gene is TRBV6-4, the J gene TRBJ1-2; 7 positions agree with TRBD1. The CDR3 sequence is 12 residues long. CDR1 and CDR2 from the germline V gene are MRHNA and SNTAGT. With 4 bases clipped from V and 9 bases from J, the junction kept 5 bases outside the gene matches. Written as DNA, the CDR3 is TGTGCCAGCAGTGGAGGGGGCAGGAGCTACACCTTC. Encoded protein: CASSGGGRSYTF.

This sequence joins TRBV5-1 and TRBJ2-1, with D possibly TRBD1 on 6 matching bases. The CDR3 runs to 15 residues. In germline, CDR1 is SGHRS, CDR2 YFSETQ. Trimming took off 2 bases at V and 5 bases at J, with 14 bases between the two ends. This CDR3 reads CASSFQQGINNEQFF. CDR3 DNA: TGCGCCAGCAGCTTTCAGCAGGGGATAAACAATGAGCAGTTCTTC.

J is TRBJ2-1 and V is TRBV6-5, with D maybe TRBD2 (6 bases). Germline loops: CDR1 MNHEY, CDR2 SVGAGI. CDR3 length: 15 amino acids. With 7 bases removed from V and 8 bases from J, the gap between germline ends came to 21 bases. CDR3 residues: CASNHGHAGTDEQFF. CDR3 nucleotides: TGTGCCAGCAACCACGGGCACGCGGGGACGGATGAGCAGTTCTTC.

The chain couples TRBV9 to TRBJ2-2, with 15 bases matching TRBD2. V lost 3 bases, J lost 7 bases, and 7 bases stayed unmatched. Germline V gene sequence: CDR1 SGDLS, CDR2 YYNGEE. The CDR3 consists of 17 residues. This CDR3 reads CASSAGGLAGGGGELFF. CDR3 sequence (DNA): TGTGCCAGCAGCGCGGGGGGACTAGCGGGAGGAGGCGGGGAGCTGTTTTTT.